This is a list of T cell receptor beta chains from one sample in a study of CD8+CD57+ T cells in acquired aplastic anemia. One entry per CDR3 protein results from TCRdb running MiXCR on the reads. Of around 250,000 distinct CDR3 sequences in the sample, about 56% were seen once. Sample: sorted CD4+, CD8+, or CD8+CD57+ T cells (not recorded which) from PBMCs. Receptors were obtained from a human donor with severe aplastic anemia or a healthy control (not recorded which). CDR3s include the opening cysteine and the closing phenylalanine or tryptophan. A D gene is named only where the DNA matches it firmly. Some rows have no size entry. The others give once, few or many, or a class for an expanded clone.

v_gene,d_gene,abundance,j_gene,len,CDR3nt,CDR3aa
TRBV7-9,TRBD1,.,TRBJ1-1,14,TGTGCCAGCCGAAGGACAGGGGAGAACACTGAAGCTTTCTTT,CASRRTGENTEAFF
TRBV6-6,TRBD1,many,TRBJ1-2,15,TGTGCCAGCAGTTACTCGTGGGACAGTAACTATGGCTACACCTTC,CASSYSWDSNYGYTF
TRBV10-2,TRBD1,.,TRBJ2-3,15,TGCGCCAGCGGAATCGCGGGACAGGGAGAGGCGCCGCAGTATTTT,CASGIAGQGEAPQYF
TRBV5-4,.,many,TRBJ2-7,15,TGTGCCAGCAGCTTGGGCAGAGCCAAGACCTACGAGCAGTACTTC,CASSLGRAKTYEQYF
TRBV4-2,.,many,TRBJ2-1,13,TGTGCCAGCAGCCAAGAAGAGGGAAATGAGCAGTTCTTC,CASSQEEGNEQFF
TRBV9,.,.,TRBJ1-2,12,TGTGCCAGCAGCGTCATAAGGGGTGGCTACACCTTC,CASSVIRGGYTF
TRBV24-1,.,.,TRBJ1-2,14,TGTGCCCCGTGTCGCGATAAGCCTAGGTATGGCTACACCTTC,CAPCRDKPRYGYTF
TRBV13,TRBD1,few,TRBJ2-7,15,TGTGCCAGCAGCTTACGAACGACAGGGGGCAACGAGCAGTACTTC,CASSLRTTGGNEQYF
TRBV20-1,.,.,TRBJ2-5,14,TGCAGTGCCCAAATCATGACGGCACAAGAGACCCAGTACTTC,CSAQIMTAQETQYF
TRBV13,TRBD2,many,TRBJ2-1,18,TGTGCCAGCAGCTCCACAGCCCGAACTAGCGGGGGGGCCATTGAGCAGTTCTTC,CASSSTARTSGGAIEQFF
TRBV2,.,.,TRBJ1-1,14,TGTGCCAGCAGTGAAGCGCTGACTAACACTGAAGCTTTCTTT,CASSEALTNTEAFF
TRBV9,.,many,TRBJ1-2,15,TGTGCCAGCAGCGTCGGGGGCGCCTCTAACTATGGCTACACCTTC,CASSVGGASNYGYTF
TRBV30,.,.,TRBJ2-2,15,TGTGCCTGGCGTTTGACCGGGATCTCCTTGGGGGAGCTGTTTTTT,CAWRLTGISLGELFF
TRBV2,.,many,TRBJ2-5,15,TGTGCCAGCAGTGAAAGAGGGACACAGTCGGAGACCCAGTACTTC,CASSERGTQSETQYF
TRBV7-9,.,many,TRBJ1-6,14,TGTGCCAGCAGCAAACACGAGGGGTCGGTGCCCCTCCACTTT,CASSKHEGSVPLHF
TRBV20-1,.,.,TRBJ2-7,11,TGCAGTGCCAGTCGCTCCTACGAGCAGTACTTC,CSASRSYEQYF
TRBV6-6,.,many,TRBJ2-1,13,TGTGCCATCCATTCCGGGACCTTGGGCGAGCAGTTCTTC,CAIHSGTLGEQFF
TRBV12-3/TRBV12-4,.,many,TRBJ1-1,13,TGTGCCAGCCGGAACTTCATGAACACTGAAGCTTTCTTT,CASRNFMNTEAFF
TRBV20-1,.,.,TRBJ2-1,14,TGCAGTGCTAGAGATCCGGCTCTATTTTATGAGCAGTTCTTC,CSARDPALFYEQFF
TRBV7-2,.,.,TRBJ1-6,15,TGTGCCAGCAGCCTCAGGGAGAGTCATAATTCACCCCTCCACTTT,CASSLRESHNSPLHF
TRBV7-9,.,.,TRBJ2-1,14,TGTGCCAGCGACGGACGGACGGATTACAATGAGCAGTTCTTC,CASDGRTDYNEQFF
TRBV7-3,.,.,TRBJ2-1,16,TGTGCCAGCAGCTTAAGTCCCCAGGACTCCTACAATGAGCAGTTCTTC,CASSLSPQDSYNEQFF
TRBV29-1,.,few,TRBJ2-2,13,TGCAGCGTTGAAGGCCTTAACACCGGGGAGCTGTTTTTT,CSVEGLNTGELFF
TRBV9,TRBD1,.,TRBJ2-5,14,TGTGCCAGCAGCCCCCTGGGACAGACCCTGACCCAGTACTTC,CASSPLGQTLTQYF
TRBV9,.,.,TRBJ2-7,12,TGTGCCAGCAGCCTATCGGTGAGGGTCCAGTACTTC,CASSLSVRVQYF
TRBV9,TRBD2,.,TRBJ2-6,15,TGTGCCAGCAGCGTCTCCGGGGGGTTAGCCAACGTCCTGACTTTC,CASSVSGGLANVLTF
TRBV5-1,.,.,TRBJ1-1,16,TGCGCCAGCAGCTTGGCGGCGGGAAACATGAACACTGAAGCTTTCTTT,CASSLAAGNMNTEAFF
TRBV6-4,.,many,TRBJ2-3,13,TGTGCCAGCAGTGAGACCTGGGCAGATACGCAGTATTTT,CASSETWADTQYF
TRBV2,.,.,TRBJ2-3,19,TGTGCCAGCAGTGAAGTAGCTGAACAGGCTCGCCCTAGCACAGATACGCAGTATTTT,CASSEVAEQARPSTDTQYF
TRBV2,.,.,TRBJ2-1,15,TGTGCCAGCAGTGAATCTCGGGGGAAGCGGTATGAGCAGTTCTTC,CASSESRGKRYEQFF
TRBV9,TRBD2,.,TRBJ2-1,16,TGTACCAGCAGCGTAAGGGGACTAGCGGAGGGGAGGGGAAAGTTCTTC,CTSSVRGLAEGRGKFF
TRBV4-3,.,many,TRBJ1-1,16,TGCGCCAGCAGCCAAGATCTTAAACAGGGTCACACTGAAGCTTTCTTT,CASSQDLKQGHTEAFF
TRBV15,TRBD1,.,TRBJ2-5,16,TGTGCCACCAGCAGCCCTCTCGGACAGGGTGGGGAGACCCAGTACTTC,CATSSPLGQGGETQYF
TRBV20-1,.,.,TRBJ2-7,13,TGCAGTGCTAGAGACTCCCCCTCCTACGAGCAGTACTTC,CSARDSPSYEQYF
TRBV7-2,TRBD1,.,TRBJ1-2,14,TGTGCCAGCAGCTTGGACAGGGGGCTGGGAGGCTACACCTTC,CASSLDRGLGGYTF
TRBV20-1,TRBD2,.,TRBJ2-7,13,TGCAGTGCCAGCAGCGGGGTCACCGGGGAGCAGTACTTC,CSASSGVTGEQYF
TRBV11-1,TRBD2,.,TRBJ2-7,15,TGTGCCAGCAGATACGGGACTAGCGGATACTACGAGCAGTACTTC,CASRYGTSGYYEQYF
TRBV15,TRBD2,.,TRBJ2-1,16,TGTGCCACCAGCAGGACTAGCGGGAGGCCCTACAATGAGCAGTTCTTC,CATSRTSGRPYNEQFF
TRBV2,.,.,TRBJ2-2,15,TGTGCCAGCAGTGGTCCGGAGGGGAACACCGGGGAGCTGTTTTTT,CASSGPEGNTGELFF
TRBV5-4,.,.,TRBJ2-5,14,TGTGCCAGCAGCTTGGCGGGGTCGTGGGAGACCCAGTACTTC,CASSLAGSWETQYF
TRBV18,TRBD1,many,TRBJ2-7,14,TGTGCCAGCTCCCTGGACAGGGGAGATGGCGAGCAGTACTTC,CASSLDRGDGEQYF
TRBV5-1,TRBD1,.,TRBJ2-7,15,TGCGCCAGCAGCCCCACCGGGACAGGGGGCGGCGAGCAGTACTTC,CASSPTGTGGGEQYF
TRBV7-9,.,.,TRBJ1-2,20,TGTGCCAGCAGCTTATCGGGGCTCCATAACAGGGTGTGTAAGTTATTTGGCTACACTTTC,CASSLSGLHNRVCKLFGYTF